Listed here are 26 T cell receptor beta chains from one sample, sequenced in a study of vaccination and CD4 T cells after COVID-19. No antigens are known for them. Cultured CD4+ T cells had their DNA profiled by the Oncomine TCR Beta short-read assay. Using its own MiXCR run on the PCR reads, TCRdb lists one record per CDR3 protein. The table includes around 10,000 distinct CDR3 sequences, around 42% detected once. Treatment defined: approximately nine-day PBMC culture with coronavirus spike peptide pools or control peptides (ViraFEST assay). Sequenced input: CD4+ T cells from blood, cultured in vitro. The receptors were gathered from a human donor who had recovered from COVID-19.

The V call is TRBV20-1, the J call TRBJ2-3, with 8 bases aligning to TRBD2. The trim removed 3 bases at V and 11 bases at J, leaving 10 bases unmatched. Per the germline V gene, CDR1 is DFQATT and CDR2 is SNEGSKA (reference sequence). This CDR3 spans 13 amino acids. The CDR3 DNA reads TGCAGTGCTAGGACTGGCGGGGGGTGGGGGCAGTATTTT. This gives the protein CSARTGGGWGQYF.

This rearrangement joins TRBV30 to TRBJ1-6; 8 nucleotides align to TRBD1. Trimming cost V 5 bases and J 9 bases; bases outside gene matches: 12. This CDR3 is 15 amino acids long. CDR1 GTSNPN and CDR2 SVGIG come from the germline V gene (reference sequence). The CDR3 nucleotides read TGTGCCTGGCGTCCCCCCGGGACAGGATTTTCACCCCTCCACTTT. It yields the protein CAWRPPGTGFSPLHF.

The chain uses TRBV11-3 and TRBJ2-1, with 10 bases that match TRBD2. V lost 5 bases to trimming and J lost 5 bases; unmatched junction nucleotides: 9. CDR1 is SGHNT and CDR2 is YENEEA in the germline V gene. The CDR3 spans 16 residues. The CDR3 sequence: CASSPPGLAIDNEQFF. The CDR3 bases are TGTGCCAGCAGCCCGCCGGGACTAGCGATCGACAATGAGCAGTTCTTC.

The genes are TRBV30 and TRBJ1-1; D is unclear. V shed 0 bases and J shed 5 bases, with 7 bases lying between them. The CDR3 consists of 12 residues. CDR1 and CDR2 (germline): GTSNPN, SVGIG (reference sequence). In DNA, the CDR3 is TGTGCCTGGAGTGTTCGAAGGACTGAAGCTTTCTTT. It is translated as CAWSVRRTEAFF.

The gene calls are TRBV7-2 and TRBJ2-5; D ambiguous. In germline, CDR1 is SGHTA, CDR2 FQGNSA. The CDR3 has 13 amino acids. Deletions cut 8 bases from V and 0 bases from J, with 10 bases between. The CDR3, as DNA: TGTGCCAGCGCCCCGAACTACCAAGAGACCCAGTACTTC. Translated: CASAPNYQETQYF.

The V and J genes are TRBV12-3 or TRBV12-4 and TRBJ2-1; TRBD1 might be the D (5 bases). V lost 6 bases, J lost 4 bases, and 7 bases lay in between. CDR3 length: 12 residues. The CDR3 loop reads CASRDIYNEQFF. The CDR3 DNA sequence: TGTGCCAGCAGGGACATTTACAATGAGCAGTTCTTC.

This chain connects TRBV6-1 to TRBJ1-5; D call uncertain. The germline V and J ends were trimmed by 6 bases and 7 bases, with 13 bases remaining between them. This CDR3 contains 13 residues. CDR1 is MNHNS, CDR2 SASEGT, per germline. CDR3 sequence (DNA): TGTGCCAGCAGGATGGAAACCCGGCAGCCCCAGCATTTT. Its translation: CASRMETRQPQHF.

In its sample, this clonotype was seen a few times. This chain joins TRBV5-4 and TRBJ2-3; D gene unclear. Trimming took off 3 bases at V and 2 bases at J, with 19 bases between the two ends. Germline CDR1 and CDR2: SGHNT and YYREEE (reference sequence). CDR3 length equals 17 residues. The CDR3 loop is CASSSGPQSIDTDTQYF. The DNA of the CDR3 is TGTGCCAGCAGCTCCGGACCACAATCAATTGACACAGATACGCAGTATTTT.

This clonotype was counted between two and nine times. The gene calls are TRBV5-1 and TRBJ2-5; no firm D call. The CDR3 has 12 amino acids. Looked up from germline, CDR1 is SGHRS and CDR2 is YFSETQ. Between the trimmed V and J ends, which lost 2 bases and 0 bases, there was a span of 2 bases. CDR3 in amino acids: CASSFNQETQYF. In nucleotides, the CDR3 is TGCGCCAGCAGCTTTAACCAAGAGACCCAGTACTTC.

This clonotype appeared a few times. The V gene is TRBV2, the J gene TRBJ1-5; no firm D call. The germline V gene encodes CDR1 SNHLY and CDR2 FYNNEI. The CDR3 is 15 amino acids. Deletions cut 3 bases from V and 0 bases from J, with 9 bases between. CDR3: CASSDRAVSNQPQHF. DNA for the CDR3: TGTGCCAGCAGTGACAGAGCAGTTAGCAATCAGCCCCAGCATTTT. The entire variable domain, with the rest obtained from reference TRBV2 and TRBJ1-5, is as follows: EPEVTQTPSHQVTQMGQEVILRCVPISNHLYFYWYRQILGQKVEFLVSFYNNEISEKSEIFDDQFSVERPDGSNFTLKIRSTKLEDSAMYFCASSDRAVSNQPQHFGDGTRLSIL.

The J gene is TRBJ1-2, the V gene TRBV27; possible D gene TRBD1, 5 bases. In germline, CDR1 is MNHEY, CDR2 SMNVEV (reference sequence). This CDR3 is 13 amino acids long. Trimming stripped 0 bases from V and 9 bases from J, with 11 bases between. The CDR3 spells CASSLSNMDSYTF. The CDR3 DNA reads TGTGCCAGCAGTTTATCGAATATGGACAGCTACACCTTC.

The rearrangement joins TRBV12-3 or TRBV12-4 to TRBJ1-1; D gene uncertain. The CDR3 extends over 14 amino acids. Deletions cut 6 bases from V and 1 base from J, with 12 bases between. The CDR3 protein is CASSPRRANTEAFF. DNA for the CDR3: TGTGCCAGCAGCCCGAGGAGGGCGAACACTGAAGCTTTCTTT.

This clonotype turned up a few times. V gene TRBV7-6 combines with J gene TRBJ2-3, with 10 nucleotides matching TRBD2. The CDR3 sequence is 17 residues long. CDR1 is SGHVS and CDR2 is FNYEAQ in the germline V gene. Unmatched junction bases numbered 11, after V lost 6 bases and J lost 2 bases. CDR3 region: CASSPPGLAGATDTQYF. DNA for the CDR3: TGTGCCAGCAGTCCACCCGGCCTAGCGGGGGCCACAGATACGCAGTATTTT.

This chain links TRBV6-1 with TRBJ2-2; 7 bases are a match to TRBD1. Germline V gives CDR1 MNHNS, CDR2 SASEGT. With V trimmed by 5 bases and J by 0 bases, 15 bases remained unmatched. The CDR3 has 19 amino acids. CDR3 amino acids: CASSRQGTATQANTGELFF. CDR3 bases: TGTGCCAGCAGTAGACAAGGGACAGCTACCCAGGCGAACACCGGGGAGCTGTTTTTT.

This clonotype has a handful of counts. The chain combines TRBV5-4 with TRBJ1-2; no clear D. The CDR3 extends over 12 amino acids. Trimming cost V 2 bases and J 4 bases, with 6 bases left between them. Germline V gene data show CDR1 as SGHNT and CDR2 as YYREEE (reference sequence). In nucleotides, the CDR3 is TGTGCCAGCAGCTTAGACTTCTATGGCTACACCTTC. Its translation is CASSLDFYGYTF.

In its sample, this clonotype was seen a few times. V is TRBV6-5 and J is TRBJ1-4, with TRBD1 matching over 9 bases. In germline, CDR1 is MNHEY, CDR2 SVGAGI. The CDR3 sequence is 16 residues long. With V trimmed by 2 bases and J by 8 bases, 9 bases remained unmatched. CDR3 nucleotides: TGTGCCAGCAGTTACGCCGCCGGGACAGGGAGGGAAAAACTGTTTTTT. This encodes CASSYAAGTGREKLFF.

V is TRBV7-6 and J is TRBJ2-5, with no clear D. Trimming took 1 base from V and 1 from J, leaving 13 bases between them. This CDR3 region has 16 residues. The germline CDR1 and CDR2 sequences are SGHVS and FNYEAQ. The CDR3 loop reads CASSLVRTHLQETQYF. For the CDR3, the DNA is TGTGCCAGCAGCTTAGTTAGGACCCACCTCCAAGAGACCCAGTACTTC.

V gene TRBV2 combines with J gene TRBJ1-2; D remains ambiguous. There are 12 residues in the CDR3. Germline V gene data show CDR1 as SNHLY and CDR2 as FYNNEI. V dropped 6 bases and J dropped 5 bases, with 10 bases sitting between them. CDR3 protein: CASRSTVYGYTF. CDR3 coding DNA: TGTGCCAGCAGGTCGACGGTATATGGCTACACCTTC.

V gene TRBV6-1 combines with J gene TRBJ2-1; possibly TRBD1 for D (6 bases). The germline V gene encodes CDR1 MNHNS and CDR2 SASEGT. Trimming left V 8 bases short and J 6 bases short, with 14 bases between. The CDR3 is 13 residues long. The CDR3: CASGQGSINEQFF. The CDR3 nucleotides are TGTGCCAGCGGGCAGGGGAGTATCAATGAGCAGTTCTTC.

J is TRBJ1-5 and V is TRBV2; 7 bases are shared with TRBD1. Germline V gives CDR1 SNHLY, CDR2 FYNNEI. This CDR3 is built from 15 residues. V lost 6 bases and J lost 8; bases outside the gene matches: 13. DNA of the CDR3: TGTGCCAGCAGGCCCTCATTAGACAGGGTTAAGCCCCAGCATTTT. Translated, it gives CASRPSLDRVKPQHF. The full variable domain, completed using reference TRBV2 and TRBJ1-5, is EPEVTQTPSHQVTQMGQEVILRCVPISNHLYFYWYRQILGQKVEFLVSFYNNEISEKSEIFDDQFSVERPDGSNFTLKIRSTKLEDSAMYFCASRPSLDRVKPQHFGDGTRLSIL.

This clonotype was found a few times. This sequence joins TRBV21-1 and TRBJ1-3. TRBV21-1 is tagged as a pseudogene. This CDR3 region has 17 residues. The CDR3 protein is CASTQRRSKNSGNTIYF. CDR3 DNA: TGTGCCAGCACCCAGAGGAGGTCTAAAAACTCTGGAAACACCATATATTTT.

The chain carries TRBV5-4 and TRBJ1-1; D unresolved. CDR1 is SGHNT and CDR2 is YYREEE in the germline V gene (reference sequence). V was shortened by 0 bases and J by 7 bases, with 13 bases between the two germline ends. The length of the CDR3 is 14 residues. The CDR3 bases are TGTGCCAGCAGCTTGGTGGCCCTTGGAGGTGAAGCTTTCTTT. As protein: CASSLVALGGEAFF.

This rearrangement joins TRBV5-6 to TRBJ2-7; TRBD2 is a possible D gene (6 bases). Germline CDR1 reads SGHDT; CDR2 reads YYEEEE. The CDR3 loop spans 13 amino acids. The V and J ends lost 4 bases and 6 bases respectively, with 14 bases between them. CDR3 in DNA: TGTGCCAGCAGCCTTACGGGGGTGGGCGAGCAGTACTTC. Residues: CASSLTGVGEQYF.

CDR3 loop: CASRTGGAGYNEQFF. The DNA for the CDR3 is TGTGCCAGCAGAACCGGGGGGGCGGGGTACAATGAGCAGTTCTTC. J is TRBJ2-1 and V is TRBV6-1, with TRBD2 identical over 8 bases. The CDR3 contains 15 residues. V lost 6 bases to trimming and J lost 4 bases; unmatched junction nucleotides: 8. CDR1 and CDR2 (germline): MNHNS, SASEGT.

The V call is TRBV11-3, the J call TRBJ1-1; D is unclear. This CDR3 has 12 residues. The germline V gene has CDR1 SGHNT and CDR2 YENEEA. Deletions cut 5 bases from V and 6 bases from J, with 10 bases between. This chain's CDR3 is CASSRGTAEAFF. For the CDR3, the DNA is TGTGCCAGCAGCCGGGGTACCGCTGAAGCTTTCTTT.

This clonotype has only a few counts. The V call is TRBV11-2, the J call TRBJ2-2; no reliable D call. The ends were cut back, 1 base at V and 4 bases at J, with 4 bases in the middle. This CDR3 is 13 amino acids long. Germline V gene sequence: CDR1 SGHAT, CDR2 FQNNGV. CDR3 DNA sequence: TGTGCCAGCAGCTTAGGTCGCACCGGGGAGCTGTTTTTT. Translation: CASSLGRTGELFF.